This TCR beta chain was sequenced for a study of blood T cell repertoires in COVID-19. This table comes from immunoSEQ multiplex PCR, and its TCRdb copy is limited to in-frame clones, with some not included. Of over 60,000 clones listed, 89% are singletons. In this sample, this clone turned up once. The sequencing sample was made of peripheral blood. This receptor was obtained from a man older than 75 with acute or convalescent COVID-19.

The CDR3 sequence is CASSTGGGEGGNQPQHF. The DNA for the CDR3 is TGCGCCAGCAGCACCGGTGGGGGGGAAGGAGGCAATCAGCCCCAGCATTTT. V gene TRBV5-1 combines with J gene TRBJ1-5; D may be TRBD1 (5 bases). The germline V and J ends were trimmed by 4 bases and 2 bases, with 19 bases remaining between them. The CDR3 is made up of 17 amino acids. Germline V CDR1 and CDR2: SGHRS, YFSETQ.